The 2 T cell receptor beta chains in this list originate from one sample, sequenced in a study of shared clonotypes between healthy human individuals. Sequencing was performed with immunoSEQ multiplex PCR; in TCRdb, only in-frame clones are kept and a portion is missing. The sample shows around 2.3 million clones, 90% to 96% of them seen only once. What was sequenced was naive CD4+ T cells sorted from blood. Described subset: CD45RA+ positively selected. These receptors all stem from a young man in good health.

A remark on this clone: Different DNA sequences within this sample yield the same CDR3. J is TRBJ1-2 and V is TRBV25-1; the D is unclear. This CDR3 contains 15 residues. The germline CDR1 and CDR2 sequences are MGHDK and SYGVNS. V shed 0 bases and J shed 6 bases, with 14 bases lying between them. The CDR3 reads CASSEYREEIHGYTF. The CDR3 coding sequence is TGTGCCAGCAGTGAATATAGGGAAGAAATTCATGGCTACACCTTC.

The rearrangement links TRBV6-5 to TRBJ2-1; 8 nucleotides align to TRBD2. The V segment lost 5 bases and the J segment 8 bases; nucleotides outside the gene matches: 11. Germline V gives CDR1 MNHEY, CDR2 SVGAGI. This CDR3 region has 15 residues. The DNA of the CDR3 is TGTGCCAGCAGTCGTTCCGGGACTAGGTCCTATGAGCAGTTCTTC. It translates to CASSRSGTRSYEQFF.